One TCR beta chain is described in this entry. The target antigen is unknown. The CDR3 is 14 amino acids. CDR1 and CDR2 from the germline V gene are MNHEY and SMNVEV (reference sequence). The V gene lost 5 bases and the J gene lost 5 bases, with 15 bases spanning the gap. The study ran its PCR with 60 Vbeta and 13 Jbeta primers. The repertoire was sequenced with immunoSEQ multiplex PCR; TCRdb's copy has only in-frame clones and lacks some. The top ten hold roughly 3.4% of the sample, which has 140,000 to 150,000 clones, roughly 80% seen once. The sample comes from a study of cytomegalovirus exposure and HLA in healthy donors. Study outcomes and limitations: TCR beta V- and J-gene trimming, according to a later analysis, was linked to a missense DCLRE1C variant. An analysis that was carried out later associated 15,000 to 20,000 TCR beta sequences with HLA alleles at 0.05 false discovery rate.

The donors, nominally healthy at sampling, likely had unrecorded immune exposures. The clonotype comes from a male donor in good health and CMV-seronegative. Sequenced input: PBMCs. V and J are TRBV27 and TRBJ1-1; a possible D gene is TRBD1 (6 bases). Here the CDR3 reads CASSAQGLRTEAFF. DNA of the CDR3: TGTGCCAGCAGTGCACAGGGCCTGAGGACTGAAGCTTTCTTT.